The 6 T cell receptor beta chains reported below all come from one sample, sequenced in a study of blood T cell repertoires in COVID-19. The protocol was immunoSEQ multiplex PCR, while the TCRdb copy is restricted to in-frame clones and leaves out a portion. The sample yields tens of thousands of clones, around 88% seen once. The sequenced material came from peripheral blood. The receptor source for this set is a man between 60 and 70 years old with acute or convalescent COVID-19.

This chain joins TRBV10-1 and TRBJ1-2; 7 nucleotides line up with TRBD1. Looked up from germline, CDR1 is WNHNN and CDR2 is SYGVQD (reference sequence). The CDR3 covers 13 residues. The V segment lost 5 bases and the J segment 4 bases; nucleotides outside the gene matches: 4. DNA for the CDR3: TGCGCCAGCAGTTCCCGACAGGGCTATGGCTACACCTTC. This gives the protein CASSSRQGYGYTF.

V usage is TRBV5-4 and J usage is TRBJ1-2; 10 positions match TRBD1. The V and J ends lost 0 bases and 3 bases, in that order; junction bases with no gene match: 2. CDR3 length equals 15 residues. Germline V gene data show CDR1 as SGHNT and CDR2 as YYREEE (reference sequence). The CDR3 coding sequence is TGTGCCAGCAGCTTGGGGACAGGGGGTTACTATGGCTACACCTTC. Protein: CASSLGTGGYYGYTF.

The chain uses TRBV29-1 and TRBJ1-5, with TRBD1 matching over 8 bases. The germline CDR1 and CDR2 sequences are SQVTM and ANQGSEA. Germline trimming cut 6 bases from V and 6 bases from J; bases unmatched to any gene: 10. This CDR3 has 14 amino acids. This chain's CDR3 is CSVEDRANRQPQHF. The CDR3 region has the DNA TGCAGCGTGGAGGACAGGGCTAACCGTCAGCCCCAGCATTTT.

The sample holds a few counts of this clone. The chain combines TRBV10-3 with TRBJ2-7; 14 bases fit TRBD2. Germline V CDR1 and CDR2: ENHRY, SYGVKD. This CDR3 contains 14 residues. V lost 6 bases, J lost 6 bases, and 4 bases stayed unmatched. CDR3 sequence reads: CAIRGLAGVGEQYF. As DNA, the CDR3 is TGTGCCATCAGGGGACTAGCGGGAGTCGGCGAGCAGTACTTC.

CDR3 region: CASSLATSGAEAFF. CDR3 bases: TGTGCCAGCAGCTTAGCGACGTCAGGGGCTGAAGCTTTCTTT. The chain is built from TRBV7-9 and TRBJ1-1; the D gene is possibly TRBD1 (6 bases). Germline lookup yields CDR1 SEHNR and CDR2 FQNEAQ (reference sequence). V lost 0 bases and J 6 bases, leaving 11 bases between the germline ends. The CDR3 has 14 amino acids.

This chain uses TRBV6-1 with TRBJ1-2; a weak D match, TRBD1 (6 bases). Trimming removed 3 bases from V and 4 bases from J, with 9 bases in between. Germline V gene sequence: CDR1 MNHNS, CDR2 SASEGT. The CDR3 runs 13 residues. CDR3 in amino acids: CASSDRGRYGYTF. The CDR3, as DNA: TGTGCCAGCAGTGACAGGGGCCGCTATGGCTACACCTTC.